This TCR beta chain was documented in a study of blood T cell repertoires in COVID-19. At the level of the study: Sources were T cells, B-cell-depleted T cells, or PBMCs; the material itself was cDNA or gDNA.

In the source study's methods: Amplification with reference gene primers provided the estimates of nucleated cell counts. The repertoire was sequenced with immunoSEQ multiplex PCR; TCRdb's copy has only in-frame clones and lacks some. The DNA was the basis for D and trimming; V, J and clone size are from that table. The table records approximately 99,000 clones, around 64% of them present only once. The CDR3 has 14 amino acids. Germline-derived CDR1 and CDR2 are SGHTA and FQGNSA. V lost 7 bases and J 2 bases, leaving 14 bases between the germline ends. The sequence came from a woman aged 40 to 50 with acute or convalescent COVID-19. Sequenced input: peripheral blood. V gene TRBV7-2 combines with J gene TRBJ2-5; maybe TRBD2 (5 bases). The CDR3 DNA reads TGTGCCAGCATGAGGGTACTAGAGCAAGAGACCCAGTACTTC. Its protein product is CASMRVLEQETQYF.